This T cell receptor beta chain was captured in a study of shared clonotypes between healthy human individuals. Assay used: immunoSEQ multiplex PCR; TCRdb lists only in-frame clones, some missing. The repertoire holds 550,000 to 850,000 clones, with 72% as singletons. V was trimmed by 1 base and J by 1 base, leaving 12 bases between them. CDR1 is ENHRY, CDR2 SYGVKD, per germline. The CDR3 contains 16 residues. Study-wide findings and caveats: Naive CD4 clonotype sharing across a handful of donors was around 5.5%.

Turning to this clone: Its target is unknown.

The clonotype was recovered from a young woman in good health. Sequencing was carried out using memory CD4+ T cells sorted from blood. Subset: CD45RA-negative fraction. The gene calls are TRBV10-3 and TRBJ2-3; D possibly corresponds to TRBD2 (6 bases). CDR3 in amino acids: CAISEFSGVGTDTQYF. For the CDR3, the DNA is TGTGCCATCAGTGAGTTTTCGGGAGTTGGCACAGATACGCAGTATTTT.